The 19 T cell receptor beta chains reported below all come from one sample, sequenced in a study of T cell repertoires in MIS-A myocarditis. The repertoire was sequenced with immunoSEQ multiplex PCR; TCRdb's copy has only in-frame clones and lacks some. This repertoire shows about 6,600 clones, less than 80% found once; its top ten account for roughly 19%. Specimen: right inferior lung lobe tissue obtained at autopsy. These receptors originate from a man younger than 35 with fulminant myocarditis from multisystem inflammatory syndrome in adults (MIS-A) after COVID-19.

This clone occurred once. This chain joins TRBV7-2 and TRBJ1-2; D may be TRBD1 (5 bases). CDR1 is SGHTA, CDR2 FQGNSA, per germline. V was shortened by 0 bases and J by 8 bases, with 13 bases between the two germline ends. This CDR3 region has 14 residues. CDR3 sequence: CASSLASGQYGYTF. For the CDR3, the DNA is TGTGCCAGCAGCTTAGCTTCAGGGCAGTACGGCTACACCTTC.

This clone turned up a few times. This chain uses TRBV7-2 with TRBJ1-1; TRBD1 agrees at 9 bases. CDR3 length: 14 residues. With V trimmed by 5 bases and J by 4 bases, 5 bases remained unmatched. Germline assignment: CDR1 SGHTA and CDR2 FQGNSA. The CDR3 coding sequence is TGTGCCAGCAGCGGACAGGGGCCTGGCACTGAAGCTTTCTTT. Its protein product is CASSGQGPGTEAFF.

This clone was detected only once. V usage is TRBV12-3 or TRBV12-4 and J usage is TRBJ1-2; D uncertain. V lost 5 bases and J lost 3, with 10 bases in between. The CDR3 covers 13 residues. The CDR3 DNA reads TGTGCCAGCAGTCCAGGCAGCCACTATGGCTACACCTTC. Translating it yields CASSPGSHYGYTF.

Of note for this clone: At one of its ends the junction is not consistent with the germline gene, which may arise from a read error. The chain has TRBV5-1 and TRBJ2-1, with TRBD2 identical over 9 bases. The CDR3 runs to 15 residues. Germline V lookup: CDR1 SGHRS, CDR2 YFSETQ. The CDR3 spells CASSPRGTSYDEQFF. Written as DNA, the CDR3 is TGCGCCAGCAGCCCCAGGGGGACTAGCTACGATGAGCAGTTCTTC.

This chain uses TRBV10-2 with TRBJ1-1; 8 bases fit TRBD1. The germline V gene has CDR1 WSHSY and CDR2 SAAADI. CDR3 length: 12 residues. J was trimmed by 1 base and V by 8 bases; bases with no gene match: 0. CDR3 amino acids: CASGQGNTEAFF. DNA of the CDR3: TGCGCCAGCGGACAGGGGAACACTGAAGCTTTCTTT.

The chain combines TRBV6-4 with TRBJ2-3; 13 positions agree with TRBD2. Unmatched junction bases numbered 0, after V lost 5 bases and J lost 4 bases. CDR3 size: 14 residues. Germline CDR1 reads MRHNA; CDR2 reads SNTAGT. CDR3 region: CASSTSGGADTQYF. CDR3 coding DNA: TGTGCCAGCAGTACTAGCGGGGGGGCAGATACGCAGTATTTT.

This clone was seen more than once but under ten times. The gene calls are TRBV10-1 and TRBJ1-1; the D is unclear. V lost 0 bases to trimming and J lost 4 bases, with 9 bases between them. The germline CDR1 and CDR2 sequences are WNHNN and SYGVQD (reference sequence). The CDR3 runs to 14 residues. CDR3 sequence reads: CASSESVAGTEAFF. The CDR3 bases are TGCGCCAGCAGTGAGTCAGTAGCCGGCACTGAAGCTTTCTTT.

The chain couples TRBV28 to TRBJ2-7; weak D call: TRBD2 (7 bases). The CDR3 length is 16 residues. Trimming left V 5 bases short and J 0 bases short, with 17 bases between. CDR1 and CDR2 (germline): MDHEN, SYDVKM. CDR3 bases: TGTGCCAGCAGTCTACCCTTGGCGGGGGCCTCCTACGAGCAGTACTTC. Its translation is CASSLPLAGASYEQYF.

The rearrangement links TRBV19 to TRBJ1-1, with D possibly matching TRBD1 (5 bases). The germline CDR1 and CDR2 sequences are LNHDA and SQIVND (reference sequence). The V and J ends lost 5 bases and 1 base respectively, with 11 bases between them. This CDR3 contains 14 residues. The CDR3 DNA sequence: TGTGCCAGTAGTTTCTGGGACGGGAACACTGAAGCTTTCTTT. Its protein is CASSFWDGNTEAFF.

The genes are TRBV4-1 and TRBJ2-3; D not resolved. Per the germline V gene, CDR1 is MGHRA and CDR2 is YSYEKL. The CDR3 is 15 residues long. The V end lost 0 bases, the J end lost 2 bases, and 9 bases lay between the germline ends. CDR3 protein: CASSQDATVTDTQYF. The CDR3 DNA follows: TGCGCCAGCAGCCAAGACGCCACTGTCACAGATACGCAGTATTTT.

The J gene is TRBJ2-5, the V gene TRBV24-1, with TRBD1 matching 12 bases. V was clipped by 4 bases and J by 3 bases; unmatched bases: 11. Germline loops: CDR1 KGHDR, CDR2 SFDVKD. The CDR3 covers 18 residues. The chain's CDR3 is CATSERRPGQGAEETQYF. CDR3 sequence (DNA): TGTGCCACCAGTGAGCGGAGGCCGGGACAGGGGGCTGAAGAGACCCAGTACTTC.

The chain recombines TRBV10-3 with TRBJ1-1, with D uncertain. V was cut by 8 bases and J by 1 base, with 14 bases left in between. There are 14 residues in the CDR3. Germline values: CDR1 ENHRY, CDR2 SYGVKD. CDR3 region: CAIGGTLKNTEAFF. Written as DNA, the CDR3 is TGTGCCATCGGTGGCACCCTTAAGAACACTGAAGCTTTCTTT.

This clone was detected only a few times. V gene TRBV28 combines with J gene TRBJ2-7; 7 positions agree with TRBD1. This CDR3 is built from 15 residues. Germline V gene data show CDR1 as MDHEN and CDR2 as SYDVKM. The trim removed 6 bases at V and 5 bases at J, leaving 13 bases unmatched. CDR3 DNA sequence: TGTGCCAGCAGAGAAAACGACAGGGAAGCAAACGAGCAGTACTTC. Protein product: CASRENDREANEQYF. Based on the CDR3 plus reference TRBV28 and TRBJ2-7, the full variable domain is DVKVTQSSRYLVKRTGEKVFLECVQDMDHENMFWYRQDPGLGLRLIYFSYDVKMKEKGDIPEGYSVSREKKERFSLILESASTNQTSMYLCASRENDREANEQYFGPGTRLTVT.

The gene calls are TRBV6-5 and TRBJ1-1; D unclear. CDR1 and CDR2 from the germline V gene are MNHEY and SVGAGI. The length of the CDR3 is 12 residues. The V gene lost 8 bases and the J gene lost 7 bases, with 14 bases spanning the gap. The CDR3 coding sequence is TGTGCCAGCCGACGGTCGGGTTATGAAGCTTTCTTT. Translated: CASRRSGYEAFF.

This chain connects TRBV11-2 to TRBJ1-4; TRBD1 aligns across 8 bases. The V gene end was trimmed by 8 bases and the J gene end by 0 bases; junction bases not matched to a gene: 2. Germline V CDR1 and CDR2: SGHAT, FQNNGV. CDR3 length: 14 amino acids. As DNA, the CDR3 is TGTGCCAGCGGACAGGGAGCAACTAATGAAAAACTGTTTTTT. This encodes CASGQGATNEKLFF.

The chain employs TRBV4-1 and TRBJ2-1; 10 bases line up with TRBD2. CDR3 length equals 16 residues. Germline V gene lookup returns CDR1 MGHRA and CDR2 YSYEKL. V shed 1 base, J shed 8 bases, and the junction held 8 bases outside the gene matches. CDR3 DNA sequence: TGCGCCAGCAGCCAAGTTTGGCTAGCGGGAGCGGATGAGCAGTTCTTC. This codes for CASSQVWLAGADEQFF.

Concerning this clone: The sample contains more than one DNA sequence encoding this CDR3. The J gene is TRBJ2-2, the V gene TRBV25-1, with unresolved D. CDR1 is MGHDK, CDR2 SYGVNS, per germline. This CDR3 comprises 12 residues. V shed 7 bases and J shed 5 bases, with 8 bases lying between them. CDR3 bases: TGTGCCAGCACCCTCGGGACCGGGGAGCTGTTTTTT. This encodes CASTLGTGELFF. The full variable domain, rest sourced from reference TRBV25-1 and TRBJ2-2, is EADIYQTPRYLVIGTGKKITLECSQTMGHDKMYWYQQDPGMELHLIHYSYGVNSTEKGDLSSESTVSRIRTEHFPLTLESARPSHTSQYLCASTLGTGELFFGEGSRLTVL.

The chain recombines TRBV3-1 (or the pseudogene TRBV3-2) with TRBJ2-1, with D perhaps matching TRBD2 (5 bases). The CDR3 is made up of 13 amino acids. Germline V CDR1 and CDR2: LGHDT, YNNKEL (reference sequence). V dropped 1 base and J dropped 12 bases, with 13 bases sitting between them. The CDR3 reads CASSQVPDSTQFF. Here the CDR3 DNA reads TGTGCCAGCAGCCAAGTACCGGACTCAACGCAGTTCTTC.

The CDR3 DNA reads as TGCAGCGTAGTAGGGGGTGTAACCGCCACAGATACGCAGTATTTT. Its protein product is CSVVGGVTATDTQYF. V and J are TRBV29-1 and TRBJ2-3; maybe TRBD1 (6 bases). Deletions cut 6 bases from V and 2 bases from J, with 18 bases between. Germline lookup yields CDR1 SQVTM and CDR2 ANQGSEA. The CDR3 is 15 amino acids.